This T cell receptor (beta chain) emerged from a study of T cells in Graves' hyperthyroidism and ophthalmopathy. Study-wide results and caveats: Ophthalmopathy onset followed model prediction by a median around six months. Blood held most thyroid clonotypes expanded above 0.001 frequency.

The length of the CDR3 is 15 residues. Germline V gives CDR1 LNHDA, CDR2 SQIVND (reference sequence). Trimming took 4 bases from V and 2 from J, leaving 14 bases between them. Exclusion of patients followed from uncontrolled infection, other autoimmune disease, pregnancy or lactation. The PBMCs were taken from 10 ml of fresh peripheral blood. TCR beta CDR3 regions were amplified from RNA transcripts. Researchers ran a first-round RT-PCR on the TCR CDR3 using the HTBI primer set. TCRdb re-derived calls from the multiplex PCR reads in MiXCR, one entry per CDR3 protein. The table lists about 760,000 distinct CDR3 sequences, around 40% of them singletons. This clonotype was seen repeatedly, ten times or more. Its antigen is not known.

The rearrangement uses TRBV19 and TRBJ2-5, with D maybe TRBD1 (6 bases). Source material: blood. The sequence was collected from a woman aged 40 to 49 with Graves' hyperthyroidism. The CDR3 bases are TGTGCCAGTAGTACCCGGACAGAGGTTCAAGAGACCCAGTACTTC. This gives the protein CASSTRTEVQETQYF. The full variable domain, rest sourced from reference TRBV19 and TRBJ2-5, is DGGITQSPKYLFRKEGQNVTLSCEQNLNHDAMYWYRQDPGQGLRLIYYSQIVNDFQKGDIAEGYSVSREKKESFPLTVTSAQKNPTAFYLCASSTRTEVQETQYFGPGTRLLVL.